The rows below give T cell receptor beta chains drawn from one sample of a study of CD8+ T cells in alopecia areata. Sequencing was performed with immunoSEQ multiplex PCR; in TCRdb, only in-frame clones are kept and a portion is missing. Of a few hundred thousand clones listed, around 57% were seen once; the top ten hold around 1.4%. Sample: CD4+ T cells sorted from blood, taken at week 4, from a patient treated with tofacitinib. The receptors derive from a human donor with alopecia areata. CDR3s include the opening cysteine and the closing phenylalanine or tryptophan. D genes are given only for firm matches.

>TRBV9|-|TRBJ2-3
CASSGMGSTDTQYF
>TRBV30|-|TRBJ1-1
CAWRIGASNTEAFF
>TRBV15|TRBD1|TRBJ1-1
CATSRVTGGNTEAFF
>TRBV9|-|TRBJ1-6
CASSPGGSPLHF
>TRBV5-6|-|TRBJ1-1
CASRAGTVDTEAFF
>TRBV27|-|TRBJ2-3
CASSRAPQGGTDTQYF
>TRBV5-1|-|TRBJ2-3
CASSLDFGTDTQYF
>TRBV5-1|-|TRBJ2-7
CASSLDEGEQYF
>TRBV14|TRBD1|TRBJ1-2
CASSQDRTGYSGYTF
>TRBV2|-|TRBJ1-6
CASSEEGPHLSYNSPLHF
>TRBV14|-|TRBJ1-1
CASSQKTEAFF
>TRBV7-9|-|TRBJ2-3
CASSIPGPDTQYF
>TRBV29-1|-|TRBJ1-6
CSVEESGGSPLHF
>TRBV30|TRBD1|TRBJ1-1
CAWGKTGVGTEAFF
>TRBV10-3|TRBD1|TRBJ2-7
CAITLDRSSYEQYF
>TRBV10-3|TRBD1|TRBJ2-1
CAIRPGQEYNEQFF
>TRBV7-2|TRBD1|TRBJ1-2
CASTSGRGVYGYTF
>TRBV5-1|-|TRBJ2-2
CASSGELGELFF
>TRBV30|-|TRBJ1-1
CAWSMGPKAFF
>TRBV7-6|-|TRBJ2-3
CASSLGLLSTDTQYF
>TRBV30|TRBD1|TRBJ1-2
CAWVTGQNYGYTF
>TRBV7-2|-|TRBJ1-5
CASSKDSGYQPQHF
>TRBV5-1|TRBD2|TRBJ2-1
CASSSGLAGTRSSYNEQFF
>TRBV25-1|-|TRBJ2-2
CASSPRVLTGELFF
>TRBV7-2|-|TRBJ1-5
CASSLGRDNYQPQHF
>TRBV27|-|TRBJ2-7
CASTQGGEQYF
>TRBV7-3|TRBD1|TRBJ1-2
CASSSGTGLTEGYTF
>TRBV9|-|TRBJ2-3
CASSESRFGDTQYF
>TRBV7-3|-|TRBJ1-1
CASSSTVNTEAFF
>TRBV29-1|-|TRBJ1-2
CSAFGGVNYGYTF
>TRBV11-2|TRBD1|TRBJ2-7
CASSPGTGSSYEQYF
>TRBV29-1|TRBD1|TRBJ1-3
CSVWDRGGNTIYF
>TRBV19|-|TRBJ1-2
CASEEVGYGYTF
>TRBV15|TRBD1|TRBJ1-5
CATSGQGSSNQPQHF
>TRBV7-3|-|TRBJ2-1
CASSSNGLSYNEQFF
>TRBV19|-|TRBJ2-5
CASSGLLETQYF
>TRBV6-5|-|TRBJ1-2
CASRSAPHGYTF
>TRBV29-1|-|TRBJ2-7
CSVEVGQYEQYF
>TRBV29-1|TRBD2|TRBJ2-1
CSGAPAGLAGGMVSYNEQFF
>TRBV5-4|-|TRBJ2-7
CASSWDFSYEQYF
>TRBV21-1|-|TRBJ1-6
CASPPGARRNVPPNSPLHF
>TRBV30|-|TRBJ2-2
CAWMGILGQPNTGELFF
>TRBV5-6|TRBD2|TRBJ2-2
CASSPRLAGNTGELFF
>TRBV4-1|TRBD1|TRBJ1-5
CASSQEQGATSNQPQHF
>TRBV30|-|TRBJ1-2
CAWSVLPSRQANGYTF
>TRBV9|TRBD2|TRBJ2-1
CASSVWLAGGEQFF
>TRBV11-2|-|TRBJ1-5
CASSLDLGQPQHF